The 20 T cell receptor beta chains below were found in one sample sequenced in a study of blood T cell repertoires in COVID-19. The repertoire was sequenced with immunoSEQ multiplex PCR; TCRdb's copy has only in-frame clones and lacks some. The repertoire holds more than 300,000 clones, with roughly 86% as singletons. The specimen was peripheral blood. The source is a woman between 25 and 40 years old with COVID-19, enrolled during active disease.

The chain employs TRBV6-5 and TRBJ2-5; D is possibly TRBD2 (5 bases). Germline CDR1 is MNHEY and CDR2 is SVGAGI. Trimming took 8 bases from V and 9 from J, leaving 16 bases between them. This CDR3 region has 12 residues. CDR3 DNA: TGTGCCAGCGGAGGACCTAGCCGGGCCCAGTACTTC. It specifies CASGGPSRAQYF.

V and J are TRBV5-1 and TRBJ1-4; 9 nucleotides align to TRBD1. V lost 2 bases to trimming and J lost 3 bases; unmatched junction nucleotides: 5. Germline lookup yields CDR1 SGHRS and CDR2 YFSETQ. The CDR3 is made up of 16 amino acids. CDR3 residues: CASSFTGGNANEKLFF. CDR3 coding DNA: TGCGCCAGCAGCTTTACAGGGGGCAATGCTAATGAAAAACTGTTTTTT.

V is TRBV6-1 and J is TRBJ2-7, with TRBD1 identical over 9 bases. The CDR3 totals 16 residues. The V and J ends lost 0 bases and 6 bases, in that order; junction bases with no gene match: 9. Germline CDR1 MNHNS, CDR2 SASEGT. In nucleotides, the CDR3 is TGTGCCAGCAGTGAAGCCGGGACAGGGCAAGGTGGCGAGCAGTACTTC. It yields the protein CASSEAGTGQGGEQYF.

This rearrangement joins TRBV6-2 or TRBV6-3 to TRBJ2-7, with TRBD1 as a possible D gene (6 bases). The V and J ends lost 2 bases and 5 bases respectively, with 13 bases between them. The CDR3 runs 14 residues. Germline CDR1 MNHEY, CDR2 SVGEGT. The CDR3 loop reads CASSYMTGGNEQYF. The CDR3 coding sequence is TGTGCCAGCAGTTACATGACAGGAGGCAACGAGCAGTACTTC.

The genes are TRBV28 and TRBJ1-1, with D possibly TRBD1 on 5 matching bases. The CDR3 covers 11 residues. Germline V gene sequence: CDR1 MDHEN, CDR2 SYDVKM. Deletions cut 6 bases from V and 7 bases from J, with 9 bases between. The CDR3: CASSPDSEAFF. The DNA of the CDR3 is TGTGCCAGCAGCCCCGACAGTGAAGCTTTCTTT.

The CDR3 sequence: CASSHNKYEQYF. The CDR3 DNA is TGTGCCAGCAGCCATAACAAGTACGAGCAGTACTTC. The chain employs TRBV3-1 (or the pseudogene TRBV3-2) and TRBJ2-7; D gene uncertain. The CDR3 covers 12 residues. The V gene lost 3 bases and the J gene lost 4 bases, with 7 bases spanning the gap. Per the germline V gene, CDR1 is LGHDT and CDR2 is YNNKEL (reference sequence).

The J gene is TRBJ2-5, the V gene TRBV3-1 (or the pseudogene TRBV3-2); 10 bases fit TRBD1. J gave up 4 bases and V 3 bases, and 5 bases lay outside the gene matches. The CDR3 contains 15 residues. Germline CDR1 reads LGHDT; CDR2 reads YNNKEL (reference sequence). The DNA of the CDR3 is TGTGCCAGCAGCCAGGACAGGGGGTTCCGAGAGACCCAGTACTTC. Its protein is CASSQDRGFRETQYF.

This rearrangement joins TRBV7-2 to TRBJ2-2; no reliable D call. The CDR3 length is 12 residues. Germline V gene lookup returns CDR1 SGHTA and CDR2 FQGNSA. Trimming took off 1 base at V and 7 bases at J, with 4 bases between the two ends. CDR3 loop: CASSLVFGELFF. The CDR3 DNA reads TGTGCCAGCAGCTTAGTCTTCGGGGAGCTGTTTTTT.

The V gene is TRBV12-5, the J gene TRBJ2-1; TRBD2 aligns across 11 bases. After removal of 1 base from V and 9 bases from J, the junction contained 8 bases not matched to a gene. CDR3 size: 16 residues. Germline lookup yields CDR1 LGHNT and CDR2 FRNRAP. The CDR3 sequence is CASGLGLAGKDSEQFF. CDR3 coding DNA: TGTGCTAGTGGTTTGGGACTAGCGGGAAAGGATAGTGAGCAGTTCTTC.

The chain combines TRBV24-1 with TRBJ2-7; D possibly corresponds to TRBD2 (6 bases). The CDR3 consists of 15 residues. Trimming stripped 5 bases from V and 1 base from J, with 14 bases between. Germline V gene lookup returns CDR1 KGHDR and CDR2 SFDVKD. The CDR3 here is CATSGGRSGSYEQYF. The DNA for the CDR3 is TGTGCCACCAGTGGGGGGAGGTCGGGTTCCTACGAGCAGTACTTC.

This clone was seen a single time. The chain carries TRBV3-1 (or the pseudogene TRBV3-2) and TRBJ2-2, with D perhaps matching TRBD1 (5 bases). This CDR3 spans 18 amino acids. V lost 1 base and J lost 0, with 15 bases in between. Germline V gene data show CDR1 as LGHDT and CDR2 as YNNKEL (reference sequence). DNA of the CDR3: TGTGCCAGCAGCCAAGGGTGGGGCGGAGCAGCGAACACCGGGGAGCTGTTTTTT. Protein sequence: CASSQGWGGAANTGELFF.

This clone occurred once. The rearrangement joins TRBV30 to TRBJ1-1, with D tentatively TRBD1 (5 bases). The V end lost 5 bases, the J end lost 4 bases, and 14 bases lay between the germline ends. The germline V gene encodes CDR1 GTSNPN and CDR2 SVGIG (reference sequence). This CDR3 has 13 residues. This chain's CDR3 is CAWEKRGSTEAFF. CDR3 sequence (DNA): TGTGCCTGGGAAAAACGGGGGAGCACTGAAGCTTTCTTT.

V gene TRBV28 combines with J gene TRBJ2-1, with 8 bases matching TRBD2. The CDR3 extends over 15 amino acids. Germline lookup yields CDR1 MDHEN and CDR2 SYDVKM. J lost 7 bases, V lost 6 bases, and 11 bases had no gene match. CDR3 sequence: CASSPPSGLVNEQFF. The CDR3 coding sequence is TGTGCCAGCAGCCCTCCGTCGGGACTAGTTAATGAGCAGTTCTTC. Filled out from reference TRBV28 and TRBJ2-1, the complete variable domain reads DVKVTQSSRYLVKRTGEKVFLECVQDMDHENMFWYRQDPGLGLRLIYFSYDVKMKEKGDIPEGYSVSREKKERFSLILESASTNQTSMYLCASSPPSGLVNEQFFGPGTRLTVL.

The chain combines TRBV5-4 with TRBJ2-7; TRBD2 agrees at 9 bases. The ends lost 2 bases at V and 4 bases at J; junction bases unmatched: 1. The germline V gene has CDR1 SGHNT and CDR2 YYREEE (reference sequence). The CDR3 is made up of 13 amino acids. The DNA for the CDR3 is TGTGCCAGCAGCTTTACTAGCGGGTACGAGCAGTACTTC. Its protein is CASSFTSGYEQYF.

V gene TRBV19 combines with J gene TRBJ2-2; D ambiguous. The CDR3 runs 16 residues. The germline gives CDR1 LNHDA, CDR2 SQIVND (reference sequence). V shed 3 bases and J shed 0 bases, with 11 bases lying between them. CDR3 region: CASSMALLANTGELFF. For the CDR3, the DNA is TGTGCCAGTAGTATGGCACTACTCGCGAACACCGGGGAGCTGTTTTTT.

This chain joins TRBV30 and TRBJ1-1; TRBD1 is a possible D gene (6 bases). CDR1 and CDR2 (germline): GTSNPN, SVGIG (reference sequence). This CDR3 region has 11 residues. V was trimmed by 4 bases and J by 10 bases, leaving 13 bases between them. The CDR3 loop is CAWIQTGRAFF. CDR3 sequence (DNA): TGTGCCTGGATACAAACAGGGAGAGCTTTCTTT.

The gene calls are TRBV6-5 and TRBJ2-7, with 9 bases fitting TRBD1. Trimming took 2 bases from V and 5 from J; bases not matched to a gene: 10. Germline V gene sequence: CDR1 MNHEY, CDR2 SVGAGI. The CDR3 spans 16 residues. DNA for the CDR3: TGTGCCAGCAGTTACCTTGGACAGGGGAGAGGGAACGAGCAGTACTTC. This encodes CASSYLGQGRGNEQYF.

The chain uses TRBV11-2 and TRBJ2-7, with 12 bases that match TRBD2. In germline, CDR1 is SGHAT, CDR2 FQNNGV. The V gene end was trimmed by 1 base and the J gene end by 4 bases; junction bases not matched to a gene: 14. This CDR3 comprises 19 residues. The CDR3 DNA sequence: TGTGCCAGCAGCTTAGTGGGGCCTAGACTAGCGGGAGTACGATACGAGCAGTACTTC. Encoded protein: CASSLVGPRLAGVRYEQYF.

V and J are TRBV6-5 and TRBJ1-1, with D tentatively TRBD1 (5 bases). Trimming pared 0 bases from V and 3 bases from J, leaving 11 bases between. The CDR3 extends over 15 amino acids. Germline CDR1 and CDR2: MNHEY and SVGAGI. The CDR3 nucleotides are TGTGCCAGCAGTTACTCGGGGGGAGGGGACACTGAAGCTTTCTTT. Residues: CASSYSGGGDTEAFF.

The V call is TRBV11-2, the J call TRBJ2-1; a possible D gene is TRBD2 (5 bases). Per germline, CDR1 SGHAT and CDR2 FQNNGV. There are 13 residues in the CDR3. Trimming took off 1 base at V and 8 bases at J, with 9 bases between the two ends. The CDR3 loop reads CASSLGYGDEQFF. The CDR3 coding sequence is TGTGCCAGCAGCTTAGGATACGGGGATGAGCAGTTCTTC.